The sequence of this TCR beta chain was determined in a study of cytomegalovirus exposure and HLA in healthy donors. Findings and caveats of the study: It was found in a later analysis that first-cohort TCR clusters tended to co-occur in the roughly 120 validation repertoires. Some TCR beta chains (around 180 of them) were listed as cytomegalovirus-associated.

A 120-subject validation cohort, separate from the approximately 700-subject first cohort, supplied the donors. J lost 5 bases, V lost 4 bases, and 10 bases had no gene match. The CDR3 contains 16 residues. Looked up from germline, CDR1 is SEHNR and CDR2 is FQNEAQ (reference sequence). Sequencing was performed with immunoSEQ multiplex PCR; in TCRdb, only in-frame clones are kept and a portion is missing. This table holds fewer than 150,000 clones, almost 85% found once. A remark on this clone: What it recognizes is unknown.

V usage is TRBV7-9 and J usage is TRBJ1-3, with 8 bases that match TRBD1. The sample consisted of PBMCs. The sequence was collected from a young man in good health and CMV-seropositive. This chain's CDR3 is CASSSEIPGGRNTIYF. CDR3 bases: TGTGCCAGCAGCTCCGAAATCCCAGGGGGCCGAAACACCATATATTTT.